This is a list of T cell receptor beta chains from one sample in a study of tumor-infiltrating lymphocytes in primary liver carcinoma. TCRdb reprocessed the multiplex PCR reads with MiXCR, giving one entry per CDR3 protein. The sample lists almost 45,000 distinct CDR3 sequences; roughly 75% were seen once. Sequencing input: tumor-adjacent normal liver tissue. These receptors were collected from a woman younger than 45 with primary liver carcinoma and hepatitis B virus infection. The CDR3 runs from the conserved cysteine through the conserved F or W. D genes are given only for firm matches. Size tells how often a clone was seen (once, few, many) or the class of an expanded clone, and some rows leave it out.

J,V,size,D,CDR3,DNA
TRBJ1-4,TRBV7-9,many,-,CASSPNPGTNEKLFF,TGTGCCAGCAGCCCAAACCCAGGAACTAATGAAAAACTGTTTTTT
TRBJ2-5,TRBV28,many,TRBD2,CASRLAGKETQYF,TGTGCCAGCAGGCTAGCGGGGAAAGAGACCCAGTACTTC
TRBJ2-5,TRBV6-2/TRBV6-3,few,-,CASSYSTHLTQYF,TGTGCCAGCAGTTACTCGACTCATCTGACCCAGTACTTC
TRBJ2-2,TRBV12-3/TRBV12-4,-,-,CASSSAGELYF,TGTGCCAGCAGTTCAGCCGGGGAGCTGTACTTT
TRBJ2-1,TRBV5-4,-,-,CASSLGAEPYNEQFF,TGTGCCAGCAGCTTGGGAGCGGAACCGTACAATGAGCAGTTCTTC
TRBJ1-5,TRBV11-2,-,-,CASSLEGIGFQLQHF,TGCGCCAGCAGCTTAGAGGGGATAGGTTTTCAGCTCCAGCATTTT
TRBJ2-1,TRBV9,-,-,CASSGGSLGNEQFF,TGTGCCAGCAGCGGGGGTTCCCTTGGCAATGAGCAGTTCTTC
TRBJ2-1,TRBV5-6,-,TRBD1,CANSLPGQGVREQFF,TGTGCCAACAGCTTGCCAGGACAGGGAGTGCGGGAGCAGTTCTTC
TRBJ2-2,TRBV12-3/TRBV12-4,once,-,CPSLGWDTNIRELFF,TGTCCCAGCCTGGGGTGGGACACGAACATCAGGGAGCTGTTTTTT
TRBJ1-1,TRBV11-2,-,-,CANRYTGGRAETSF,TGTGCCAACAGATATACAGGTGGGAGGGCTGAAACTTCCTTT
TRBJ2-1,TRBV5-5,-,-,CTSSLLYEQCF,TGTACCAGCAGCTTGTTGTATGAGCAGTGCTTC
TRBJ2-3,TRBV5-5,many,-,CASSFYPQHTDTQYF,TGTGCCAGCAGCTTCTACCCGCAGCACACAGATACGCAGTATTTT
TRBJ1-6,TRBV6-2/TRBV6-3,-,-,CDSSYSGRPNSPLHF,TGTGACAGCAGTTACTCGGGACGTCCCAATTCACCCCTCCACTTC
TRBJ2-1,TRBV6-1,-,TRBD2,CVSSVSLAGLAYEQFF,TGTGTCAGCAGTGTATCGCTAGCGGGTCTAGCGTATGAACAGTTCTTC
TRBJ2-3,TRBV10-3,-,-,CATAYQANTDMQYF,TGTGCCACCGCCTACCAGGCTAACACAGATATGCAGTATTTT
TRBJ2-2,TRBV5-1,-,-,CAGSLKSANTGELFF,TGCGCCGGCAGCTTGAAAAGCGCCAACACCGGGGAGCTGTTTTTT
TRBJ1-1,TRBV7-9,-,-,CVSRLMGIFTETFF,TGTGTCAGCAGACTAATGGGAATTTTCACTGAAACTTTCTTT
TRBJ1-1,TRBV4-1,many,-,CASSQNMWETGEAFF,TGCGCCAGCAGCCAAAATATGTGGGAAACTGGTGAAGCTTTCTTT
TRBJ2-7,TRBV18,many,-,CASSPPEEYEQYF,TGTGCCAGCTCACCACCGGAGGAGTACGAGCAGTACTTC
TRBJ2-6,TRBV5-6,few,-,CASSQDSSSSGANVLTF,TGTGCCAGCAGCCAGGATAGTAGCTCCTCTGGGGCCAACGTCCTGACTTTC
TRBJ2-1,TRBV4-1,many,TRBD2,CASSQDTLLSAGDNEQFF,TGCGCCAGCAGCCAAGACACCCTTCTTTCGGCGGGGGACAATGAGCAGTTCTTC
TRBJ2-1,TRBV19,few,TRBD2,CASGGLAATSYNEQFF,TGTGCCAGTGGTGGACTAGCGGCGACCTCCTACAATGAGCAGTTCTTC
TRBJ2-5,TRBV4-2,-,TRBD2,CACSPPSGTLQETQYF,TGTGCCTGCAGCCCACCTAGCGGGACCCTCCAAGAGACCCAGTACTTC
TRBJ2-7,TRBV28,many,-,CASSSPNDRYEQYF,TGTGCCAGCAGTTCGCCAAACGACAGATACGAGCAGTACTTC
TRBJ2-3,TRBV6-2/TRBV6-3,many,TRBD2,CASSPSPPLAGFTDTQYF,TGTGCCAGCAGTCCCTCACCCCCGCTAGCGGGGTTCACAGATACGCAGTATTTT
TRBJ2-3,TRBV12-3/TRBV12-4,-,-,CASIFRGIRTDTQYF,TGTGCCAGCATCTTCCGTGGGATACGCACAGATACGCAGTATTTT
TRBJ1-5,TRBV30,many,-,CAWSASMGRQPQHF,TGTGCCTGGAGTGCCTCAATGGGGCGTCAGCCCCAGCATTTT
TRBJ2-6,TRBV7-6,few,-,CASSSLFGAGANVLTF,TGTGCCAGCAGCTCGCTTTTCGGCGCAGGAGCCAACGTCCTGACTTTC
TRBJ1-1,TRBV11-2,-,-,CAGSLAGDTEAFF,TGCGCCGGCAGCTTAGCGGGGGACACTGAGGCTTTCTTT
TRBJ1-2,TRBV12-3/TRBV12-4,-,TRBD1,CASSLGDRAYAYTF,TGTGCCAGCAGTTTAGGGGACAGGGCATATGCCTACACCTTC
TRBJ2-3,TRBV6-2/TRBV6-3,once,-,CASCLSETTDTQYF,TGTGCTAGCTGTTTATCGGAAACTACAGATACGCAGTATTTC
TRBJ2-2,TRBV13,-,TRBD2,CASRMGLVNTGELFF,TGTGCCAGCAGAATGGGACTAGTGAACACCGGGGAGCTGTTTTTT
TRBJ2-1,TRBV6-6,many,-,CASSYPRRQSPYNEQFF,TGTGCCAGCAGTTACCCGAGGCGTCAGAGCCCCTACAATGAGCAGTTCTTC
TRBJ2-7,TRBV5-1,-,-,CASSLKSTYEQYF,TGCGCCAGCAGCTTGAAGTCGACCTACGAGCAGTACTTC
TRBJ2-5,TRBV12-3/TRBV12-4,-,TRBD2,CASSLSSGRLTEYF,TGTGCCAGCAGTTTATCTAGCGGGAGACTGACCGAGTACTTC
TRBJ2-7,TRBV11-2,-,-,CASDITGGDSWTYEQYF,TGTGCCAGCGATATCACAGGAGGGGACTCTTGGACCTACGAGCAGTACTTC
TRBJ2-7,TRBV11-2,-,TRBD2,CASSLVSGSYEQYF,TGTGCCAGCAGCTTAGTAAGCGGGAGCTACGAGCAGTACTTC
TRBJ1-2,TRBV4-2,-,TRBD1,CASSQDRQGAGYGYIF,TGTGCTAGTAGCCAAGATCGACAGGGGGCCGGCTATGGCTACATCTTC
TRBJ2-7,TRBV20-1,-,-,CSARDPGAGRALYF,TGCAGTGCTAGAGACCCTGGAGCGGGCAGGGCCCTGTACTTC
TRBJ2-4,TRBV5-4,-,-,CASGLGGFAKNIQYF,TGTGCCAGCGGCTTGGGCGGATTTGCCAAAAACATTCAGTACTTC
TRBJ2-3,TRBV5-6,-,TRBD1,CTSSVGRDRINTDMQYF,TGTACCAGCAGCGTAGGCCGGGACAGGATTAACACAGATATGCAGTATTTT
TRBJ2-2,TRBV7-6,many,-,CASSLVQGFDGELFF,TGTGCCAGCAGCTTAGTCCAGGGGTTCGACGGGGAGCTGTTTTTT
TRBJ2-7,TRBV28,once,-,CASSLHTQGFYEQYF,TGTGCCAGCAGTTTGCACACCCAGGGGTTTTACGAACAGTACTTC
TRBJ2-6,TRBV6-5,many,-,CASSRGEAGANVLTF,TGTGCCAGCAGCCGGGGTGAAGCTGGGGCCAACGTCCTGACTTTC
TRBJ2-7,TRBV5-6,many,-,CATGWKGGEQYF,TGTGCCACGGGGTGGAAGGGCGGCGAGCAGTACTTC
TRBJ2-1,TRBV6-6,-,TRBD2,CASRPGLAVENERFF,TGTGCCAGCAGACCAGGTCTAGCGGTAGAAAATGAGCGGTTCTTC
TRBJ2-7,TRBV6-5,-,TRBD2,CASRSRTSGSSYEQYF,TGTGCCAGCAGATCCCGGACTAGCGGGAGTTCCTACGAGCAGTACTTC
TRBJ2-1,TRBV4-3,-,-,CASSHDAGSSYNEQFF,TGCGCCAGCAGCCATGACGCGGGAAGCTCCTACAATGAACAGTTCTTC
TRBJ2-5,TRBV11-2,-,-,CASSTRTWGAKGTKYF,TGTGCCAGCAGCACAAGAACATGGGGCGCGAAAGGGACCAAGTACTTC
TRBJ2-2,TRBV6-2/TRBV6-3,-,-,CASSVAGDTGEMFF,TGTGCCAGCAGTGTAGCTGGGGACACCGGGGAGATGTTTTTT
TRBJ2-3,TRBV11-2,-,TRBD2,CVSSRTTSIDTQYF,TGTGTCAGCAGCCGGACGACTAGCATAGATACGCAGTATTTT
TRBJ2-3,TRBV4-3,-,-,CASGQLVWLGDPDDTQYF,TGCGCCAGCGGCCAGTTGGTCTGGCTGGGTGATCCCGATGATACCCAGTATTTT
TRBJ2-2,TRBV4-3,-,-,CASRLDTGEPFF,TGCGCCAGCAGACTTGACACCGGGGAGCCGTTTTTC